A single sample gave rise to the 2 T cell receptor beta chains below, sequenced in a study of T-cell memory formation after mild COVID-19. TCRdb re-analysed the 5' RACE reads in MiXCR, keeping a single row per CDR3 protein. In the table there are roughly 110,000 distinct CDR3 sequences, about 17% of which are singletons. Sequencing input: PBMCs or a T cell subset sorted from them (not recorded which). These receptors all come from an adult woman who had mild COVID-19 (a few samples of this study predate the infection). Cell type and time point are not known.

This clonotype was recorded a few times. The J gene is TRBJ2-7, the V gene TRBV25-1, with 16 bases fitting TRBD2. After removal of 4 bases from V and 5 bases from J, the junction contained 11 bases not matched to a gene. Germline V CDR1 and CDR2: MGHDK, SYGVNS. The CDR3 spans 18 residues. The CDR3 nucleotides read TGTGCCAGCAGTGGGTGGACGGGACTAGCGGGAGGGCCGAACGAGCAGTACTTC. Protein sequence: CASSGWTGLAGGPNEQYF.

In its sample, this clonotype was seen a few times. The chain uses TRBV29-1 and TRBJ1-2; D might be TRBD1 (6 bases). Germline V CDR1 and CDR2: SQVTM, ANQGSEA. This CDR3 is 12 amino acids long. The V end lost 7 bases, the J end lost 5 bases, and 14 bases lay between the germline ends. The CDR3 is CSDGTSGYGYTF. The CDR3 nucleotides read TGCAGCGACGGGACATCTGGGTATGGCTACACCTTC.